The entry below describes one T cell receptor (beta chain). Its cognate antigen has yet to be identified. No quality values exist for individual bases; no much larger clone is one base distant. The data derive from a study of radiation and T cells in renal cell carcinoma (TCRdb year 2020). Turning to the overall study: A total of approximately 53 samples underwent TCR beta sequencing, made up of about 26 tumors and approximately 27 peripheral blood samples. The final blood draw took place at 4 weeks after radiation, the same time as nephrectomy. Across all 50 or so samples, over 4,000,000 unique CDR3 nucleotide sequences encoding roughly 2.7 million unique CDR3 amino acid sequences were identified. The paper's findings and limits, for the study overall: Tracking of blood repertoire dynamics stopped at about 4 weeks after treatment, with no follow-up past that point. With a single-armed trial design, the study had no way to address how radiation dose or scheduling affects the TCR repertoire. No pretreatment tumor biopsies were available, so the baseline intratumoral presence of clonotypes could not be determined. Top tumor clonotypes rose in blood from baseline to 2 weeks post-radiation, then contracted by 4 weeks, suggesting transient expansion of tumor-resident clones.

The time point label on this specimen signifies: blood 4 weeks post-SBRT, at nephrectomy. The treatment or condition tag for this specimen amounts to: 15 Gy SBRT to primary tumor, nephrectomy 4 weeks later. Samples came from a clinical trial, in which primary renal cell carcinomas received 15 Gy stereotactic body radiation therapy followed by nephrectomy 4 weeks later. To track tumor-enriched clonotypes, serial peripheral blood was sampled from radiation-treated patients at baseline and at 2 weeks and 4 weeks after SBRT. Renal cell carcinoma with clear cell pathology was present in all patients. Genomic DNA for TCR sequencing was prepared using the QIAamp DNA Blood Mini Kit (Qiagen). Samples were included in the analyses only if all quality control checks were passed. Including cysteine and phenylalanine, the CDR3 has 14 amino acids. The only DNA kept is the CDR3, 42 bases in frame from the first base. V lost 7 bases and J lost 7 bases; the stretch between them is 19 bases long. In the germline V gene (reference sequence), CDR1 corresponds to LNHDA and CDR2 to SQIVND.

TCR beta libraries were generated from genomic DNA with the immunoSEQ kit, following the manufacturer's recommendations. Library preparation used a first multiplex PCR with proprietary primers, then a second PCR adding unique barcodes, with bead cleanups after each round. Each sample batch included a kit-provided positive control reaction and a negative control reaction. The final libraries were assessed on an Agilent 4200 TapeStation D1000 ScreenTape, pooled by volume, and quantified by qPCR. Sequencing was performed on an Illumina NextSeq500 using a MidOutput 150-cycle cartridge, with 156 Read1 cycles, 15 Index1 cycles, and the kit custom primers. The pooled library was loaded at 1.0 pM, with an approximately 19% PhiX control spiked in. The study's processing was this. The vendor-processed data were analyzed in R, and a clonotype was defined as all T cells that share the same CDR3 nucleotide sequence. In the clone abundance analyses, frequencies were normalized to the 10,000 most abundant clones in each sample. Public T cell clones, averaging fewer than five per sample, were removed before analysis. An abundance difference of at least 32-fold between compartments was the criterion for calling clonotypes tumor-enriched or baseline blood-enriched. Clonotypes expanded or contracted between blood time points were identified with a beta-binomial differential abundance model. Tumor-blood repertoire similarity was measured with the Baroni-Urbani and Buser coefficient, and group comparisons used two-tailed Wilcoxon tests in R. In TCRdb, the immuneACCESS table is reduced to in-frame sequences with V and J assigned. These tables do not hold every clone; where another copy was compared, an unresolved V gene accounts for under half, and the others remain unexplained. That table gives V, J and clone size, and the DNA gave D and trimming. This sample holds about 64,000 clones; around three quarters were observed only once. The ten largest clones capture around 6.8% of the sample.

The TCR comes from a man in his 60s with renal cell carcinoma. The rearranged segments are TRBV19 and TRBJ1-1; D gene: possibly TRBD1, on 5 matching bases. Sequencing used blood, obtained from a patient whose treatment included radiotherapy and nephrectomy. DNA sequence: TGTGCCAGTAACTATCAGCTAGGGGTCGTTGAAGCTTTCTTT. Its protein reads: CASNYQLGVVEAFF.